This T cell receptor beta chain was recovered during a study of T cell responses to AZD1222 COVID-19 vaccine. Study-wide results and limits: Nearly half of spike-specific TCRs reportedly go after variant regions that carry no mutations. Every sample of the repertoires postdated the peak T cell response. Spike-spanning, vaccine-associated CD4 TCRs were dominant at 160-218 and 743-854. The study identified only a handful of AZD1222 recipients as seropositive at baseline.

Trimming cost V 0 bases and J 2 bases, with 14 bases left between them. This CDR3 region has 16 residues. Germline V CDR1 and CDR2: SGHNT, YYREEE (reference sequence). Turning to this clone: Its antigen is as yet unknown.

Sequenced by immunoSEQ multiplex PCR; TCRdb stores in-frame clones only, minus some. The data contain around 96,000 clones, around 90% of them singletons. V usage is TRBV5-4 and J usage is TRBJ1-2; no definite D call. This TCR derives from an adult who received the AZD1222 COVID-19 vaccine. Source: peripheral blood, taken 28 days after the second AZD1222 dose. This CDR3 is CASSLAKTGKNYGYTF. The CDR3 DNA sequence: TGTGCCAGCAGCTTGGCCAAAACCGGCAAGAACTATGGCTACACCTTC.